The 13 T cell receptor beta chains in this list originate from one sample, sequenced in a study of early T cells in non-severe SARS-CoV-2 infection. TCRdb redid the calling of the 5' RACE reads with MiXCR, one entry per CDR3 protein. The repertoire holds fewer than 85,000 distinct CDR3 sequences, with around a tenth as singletons. Sequencing was done on a sample of whole blood. The origin of the receptors is an adult who was a healthcare worker with PCR-confirmed SARS-CoV-2 infection or an uninfected control (not recorded which).

This clonotype was found many times. In DNA, the CDR3 is TGCGCCAGCAGCGCCTACAGACCCCAAGAGACCCAGTACTTC. Protein product: CASSAYRPQETQYF. This sequence joins TRBV5-1 and TRBJ2-5; no definite D call. Trimming pared 4 bases from V and 1 base from J, leaving 11 bases between. The germline V gene encodes CDR1 SGHRS and CDR2 YFSETQ. This CDR3 spans 14 amino acids.

The table lists this clonotype with many counts. The rearrangement joins TRBV5-6 to TRBJ2-7; TRBD2 agrees at 7 bases. V lost 0 bases and J lost 2; bases outside the gene matches: 11. The V gene's germline CDR1 is SGHDT and CDR2 YYEEEE. The CDR3 sequence is 17 residues long. The CDR3, as DNA: TGTGCCAGCAGCTTGGGGTCCCCGGGGGGAAAGCCCTACGAGCAGTACTTC. This gives the protein CASSLGSPGGKPYEQYF.

Only a few counts were recorded for this clonotype. The gene calls are TRBV28 and TRBJ2-6; TRBD1 agrees at 8 bases. Germline CDR1 and CDR2: MDHEN and SYDVKM. The length of the CDR3 is 18 residues. With 5 bases clipped from V and 0 bases from J, the junction kept 9 bases outside the gene matches. The CDR3 DNA follows: TGTGCCAGCAGTCCCTCGGGACAGGCCAGCTCTGGGGCCAACGTCCTGACTTTC. Its translation is CASSPSGQASSGANVLTF.

This clonotype was counted many times. The chain links TRBV29-1 to TRBJ2-3; no reliable D call. V was pared by 6 bases and J by 4 bases, with 11 bases between. The CDR3 length is 12 residues. Germline V lookup: CDR1 SQVTM, CDR2 ANQGSEA. CDR3 sequence reads: CSVPVFPDTQYF. The CDR3 coding sequence is TGCAGCGTCCCGGTGTTTCCAGATACGCAGTATTTT.

This chain links TRBV20-1 with TRBJ2-7, with D uncertain. V lost 4 bases and J lost 2, with 15 bases in between. CDR3 length: 14 amino acids. Germline V gene sequence: CDR1 DFQATT, CDR2 SNEGSKA (reference sequence). The CDR3 region has the DNA TGCAGTGCTACCAGCGCCGAAGGTCCCTACGAGCAGTACTTC. Protein: CSATSAEGPYEQYF.

The DNA for the CDR3 is TGTGCCAGCAGCCAAGATGAGAAGACCCAGTACTTC. Protein: CASSQDEKTQYF. The chain links TRBV3-1 to TRBJ2-5; D gene unclear. V lost 0 bases and J 6 bases, leaving 5 bases between the germline ends. The CDR3 extends over 12 amino acids. The germline CDR1 and CDR2 sequences are LGHDT and YNNKEL (reference sequence).

The sample holds many counts of this clonotype. This chain joins TRBV18 and TRBJ1-3; maybe TRBD1 (6 bases). The CDR3 totals 16 residues. The V end was cut by 4 bases, the J end by 9 bases, with 22 bases between. From germline, CDR1 is KGHSH and CDR2 LQKENI. This chain's CDR3 is CASSLGQISSGGTIYF. For the CDR3, the DNA is TGTGCCAGCTCACTCGGACAGATCTCATCTGGGGGCACCATATATTTT.

This clonotype was counted only a few times. This sequence joins TRBV7-9 and TRBJ2-1; D uncertain. The V end was cut by 3 bases, the J end by 7 bases, with 10 bases between. The CDR3 is 13 amino acids. The germline gives CDR1 SEHNR, CDR2 FQNEAQ (reference sequence). CDR3 region: CASSFGFWNEQFF. In DNA, the CDR3 is TGTGCCAGCAGCTTTGGATTTTGGAATGAGCAGTTCTTC.

In its sample, this clonotype was seen many times. This sequence joins TRBV28 and TRBJ2-7; TRBD1 might be the D (6 bases). Germline CDR1 and CDR2: MDHEN and SYDVKM. V lost 1 base, J lost 0 bases, and 19 bases lay in between. The CDR3 has 18 amino acids. The CDR3: CASSLSVPGTRSSYEQYF. The CDR3 DNA sequence: TGTGCCAGCAGTTTATCAGTTCCCGGGACAAGGAGCTCCTACGAGCAGTACTTC.

This clonotype was observed a few times. The chain couples TRBV4-1 to TRBJ2-2; 10 bases agree with TRBD1. Trimming took 7 bases from V and 4 from J; bases not matched to a gene: 6. Germline values: CDR1 MGHRA, CDR2 YSYEKL. The CDR3 contains 15 residues. The CDR3 sequence is CASTPGQGVTGELFF. The CDR3 coding sequence is TGCGCCAGCACTCCTGGACAGGGGGTCACCGGGGAGCTGTTTTTT.

This clonotype has only a few counts. V gene TRBV27 combines with J gene TRBJ2-1, with D unresolved. CDR1 is MNHEY and CDR2 is SMNVEV in the germline V gene (reference sequence). CDR3 size: 15 residues. Trimming took off 4 bases at V and 0 bases at J, with 10 bases between the two ends. The CDR3 DNA follows: TGTGCCAGCAGTTCGGCGGATAGCTCCTACAATGAGCAGTTCTTC. Its protein is CASSSADSSYNEQFF.

The chain combines TRBV3-1 with TRBJ2-3, with D hard to call. There are 12 residues in the CDR3. Trimming left V 4 bases short and J 2 bases short, with 4 bases between. Germline V gene sequence: CDR1 LGHDT, CDR2 YNNKEL (reference sequence). CDR3: CASSRYTDTQYF. CDR3 DNA: TGTGCCAGCAGCCGTTACACAGATACGCAGTATTTT.

In DNA, the CDR3 is TGTGCCAGCAGCTTATGGAACGGACAGCATAGCTCCTACGAGCAGTACTTC. Translating gives CASSLWNGQHSSYEQYF. The chain uses TRBV7-9 and TRBJ2-7, with a tentative D call TRBD1 (6 bases). The germline CDR1 and CDR2 sequences are SEHNR and FQNEAQ (reference sequence). The length of the CDR3 is 17 residues. Trimming left V 2 bases short and J 0 bases short, with 17 bases between.